This T cell receptor (beta chain) was profiled in a study of blood T cells in healthy people across ages. Germline CDR1 SGHTA, CDR2 FQGNSA. V lost 9 bases, J lost 4 bases, and 18 bases lay in between. This CDR3 contains 14 residues. Next came a second PCR, run for about 6 to 12 cycles, which used a sample-barcoded 5' primer along with a J-beta primer mix. Each CDR3 protein gets one entry after TCRdb re-called the 5' RACE reads with MiXCR. The table shows 900,000 to 950,000 distinct CDR3 sequences, with about 29% occurring only once. The sample was also linked to a second study, of T cells of mothers and their children.

Sample: blood. The chain employs TRBV7-2 and TRBJ2-5; D might be TRBD1 or TRBD2, each matching 6 bases. The sequence came from a middle-aged woman in good health. In DNA form, the CDR3 reads TGTGCCAGTGTTTCGGGGGCGCTGATAGAGACCCAGTACTTC. Its translation: CASVSGALIETQYF. The complete variable domain, with remaining parts taken from reference TRBV7-2 and TRBJ2-5, reads GAGVSQSPSNKVTEKGKDVELRCDPISGHTALYWYRQSLGQGLEFLIYFQGNSAPDKSGLPSDRFSAERTGGSVSTLTIQRTQQEDSAVYLCASVSGALIETQYFGPGTRLLVL.